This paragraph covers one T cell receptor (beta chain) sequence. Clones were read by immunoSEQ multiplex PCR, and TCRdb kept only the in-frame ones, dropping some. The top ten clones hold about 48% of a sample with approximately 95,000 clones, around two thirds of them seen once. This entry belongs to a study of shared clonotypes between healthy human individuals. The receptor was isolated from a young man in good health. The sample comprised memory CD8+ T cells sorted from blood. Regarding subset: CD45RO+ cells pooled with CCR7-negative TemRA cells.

The CDR3 is CASSHPLAGSQETQYF. In DNA form, the CDR3 reads TGTGCCAGCAGCCACCCACTAGCGGGTTCCCAAGAGACCCAGTACTTC. V and J are TRBV5-6 and TRBJ2-5; 9 nucleotides line up with TRBD2. The CDR3 spans 16 residues. Germline V gene sequence: CDR1 SGHDT, CDR2 YYEEEE. V was clipped by 4 bases and J by 1 base; unmatched bases: 8.